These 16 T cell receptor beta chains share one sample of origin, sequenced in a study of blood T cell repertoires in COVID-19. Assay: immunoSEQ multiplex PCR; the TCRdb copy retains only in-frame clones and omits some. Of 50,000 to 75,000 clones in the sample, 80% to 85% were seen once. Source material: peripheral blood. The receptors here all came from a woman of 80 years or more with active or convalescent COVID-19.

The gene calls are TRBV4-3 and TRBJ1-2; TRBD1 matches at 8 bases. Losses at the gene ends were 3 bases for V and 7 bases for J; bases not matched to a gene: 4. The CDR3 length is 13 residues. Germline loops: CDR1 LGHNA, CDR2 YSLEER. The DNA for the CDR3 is TGCGCCAGCAGCCAGACAGGGGACGGTGGCTACACCTTC. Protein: CASSQTGDGGYTF.

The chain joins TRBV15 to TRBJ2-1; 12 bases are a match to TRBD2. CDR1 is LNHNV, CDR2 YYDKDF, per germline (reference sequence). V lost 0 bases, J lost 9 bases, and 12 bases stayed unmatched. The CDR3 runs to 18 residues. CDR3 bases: TGTGCCACCAGCAGAGATGAGGGGCTAGCGGGGGGGCCAGGTGAGCAGTTCTTC. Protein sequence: CATSRDEGLAGGPGEQFF.

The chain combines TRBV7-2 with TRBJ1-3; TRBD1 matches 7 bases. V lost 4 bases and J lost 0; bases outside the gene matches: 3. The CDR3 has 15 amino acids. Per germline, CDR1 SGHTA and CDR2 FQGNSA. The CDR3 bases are TGTGCCAGCAGCTCAGGGGGTTTCTCTGGAAACACCATATATTTT. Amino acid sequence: CASSSGGFSGNTIYF.

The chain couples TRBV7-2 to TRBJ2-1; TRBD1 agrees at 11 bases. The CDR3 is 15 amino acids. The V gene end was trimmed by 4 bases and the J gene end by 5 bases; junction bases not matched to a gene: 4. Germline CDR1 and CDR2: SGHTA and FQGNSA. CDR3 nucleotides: TGTGCCAGCAGCTGGACAGGGGGCGGCCACAATGAGCAGTTCTTC. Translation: CASSWTGGGHNEQFF.

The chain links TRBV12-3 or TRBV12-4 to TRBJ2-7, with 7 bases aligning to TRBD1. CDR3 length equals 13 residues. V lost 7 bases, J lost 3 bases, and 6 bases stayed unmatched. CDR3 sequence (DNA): TGTGCCAGCAACTCCGGGACAGTCTACGAGCAGTACTTC. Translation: CASNSGTVYEQYF.

The CDR3 spells CASSTRPSGGSADTQYF. In nucleotides, the CDR3 is TGCGCCAGCAGCACTCGGCCTAGCGGGGGGTCCGCAGATACGCAGTATTTT. This sequence joins TRBV5-1 and TRBJ2-3; 11 bases fit TRBD2. Germline-derived CDR1 and CDR2 are SGHRS and YFSETQ. The V gene end was trimmed by 4 bases and the J gene end by 4 bases; junction bases not matched to a gene: 11. The CDR3 length is 17 residues.

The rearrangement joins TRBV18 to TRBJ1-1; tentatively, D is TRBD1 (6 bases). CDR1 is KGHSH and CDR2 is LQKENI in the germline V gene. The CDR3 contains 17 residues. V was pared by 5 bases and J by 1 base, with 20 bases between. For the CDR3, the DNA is TGTGCCAGCTCAACTACTCCGGGACAAGCAACGAACACTGAAGCTTTCTTT. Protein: CASSTTPGQATNTEAFF.

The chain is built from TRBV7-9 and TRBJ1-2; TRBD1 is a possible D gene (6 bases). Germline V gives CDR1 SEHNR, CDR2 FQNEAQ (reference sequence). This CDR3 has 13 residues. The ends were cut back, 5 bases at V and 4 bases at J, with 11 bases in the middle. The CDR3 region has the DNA TGTGCCAGCAGCCCAGGGACACTCTATGGCTACACCTTC. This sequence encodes CASSPGTLYGYTF.

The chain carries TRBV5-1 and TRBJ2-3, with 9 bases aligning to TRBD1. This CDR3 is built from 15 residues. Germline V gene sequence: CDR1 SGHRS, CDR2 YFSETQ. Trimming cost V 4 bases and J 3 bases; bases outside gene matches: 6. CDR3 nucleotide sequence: TGCGCCAGCAGCCCCGGGGACAGGGTAACAGATACGCAGTATTTT. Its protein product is CASSPGDRVTDTQYF.

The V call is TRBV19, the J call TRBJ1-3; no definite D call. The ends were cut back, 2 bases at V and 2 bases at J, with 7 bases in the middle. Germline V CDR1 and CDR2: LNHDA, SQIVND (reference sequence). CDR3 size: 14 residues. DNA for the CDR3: TGTGCCAGTAGTATAATCGGAGCTGGAAACACCATATATTTT. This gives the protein CASSIIGAGNTIYF. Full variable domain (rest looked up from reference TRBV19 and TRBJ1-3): DGGITQSPKYLFRKEGQNVTLSCEQNLNHDAMYWYRQDPGQGLRLIYYSQIVNDFQKGDIAEGYSVSREKKESFPLTVTSAQKNPTAFYLCASSIIGAGNTIYFGEGSWLTVV.

Here the CDR3 reads CARRTGGAHEQFF. CDR3 nucleotides: TGTGCCAGACGGACAGGGGGGGCACATGAGCAGTTCTTC. V usage is TRBV11-2 and J usage is TRBJ2-1; 10 nucleotides match TRBD1. Germline V gives CDR1 SGHAT, CDR2 FQNNGV. Losses at the gene ends were 9 bases for V and 8 bases for J; bases not matched to a gene: 7. The CDR3 covers 13 residues.

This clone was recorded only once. The CDR3 coding sequence is TGTGCCAGCAGTCAGCAGGACTCCTACGAGCAGTACTTC. Protein: CASSQQDSYEQYF. V gene TRBV5-5 combines with J gene TRBJ2-7, with D unclear. V was trimmed by 5 bases and J by 0 bases, leaving 9 bases between them. The germline gives CDR1 SGHKS, CDR2 YYEKEE (reference sequence). This CDR3 is built from 13 residues.

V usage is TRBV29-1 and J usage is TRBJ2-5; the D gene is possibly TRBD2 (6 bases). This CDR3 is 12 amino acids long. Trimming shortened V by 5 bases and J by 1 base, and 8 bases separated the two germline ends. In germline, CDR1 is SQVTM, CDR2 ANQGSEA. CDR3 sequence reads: CSVRGAQETQYF. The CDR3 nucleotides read TGCAGCGTTCGCGGGGCCCAAGAGACCCAGTACTTC.

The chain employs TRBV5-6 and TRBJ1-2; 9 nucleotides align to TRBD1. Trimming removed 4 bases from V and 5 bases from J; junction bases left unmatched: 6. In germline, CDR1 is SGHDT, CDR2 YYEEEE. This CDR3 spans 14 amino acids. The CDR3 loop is CASSATGGDYGYTF. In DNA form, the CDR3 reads TGTGCCAGCAGCGCAACAGGGGGCGATTATGGCTACACCTTC.

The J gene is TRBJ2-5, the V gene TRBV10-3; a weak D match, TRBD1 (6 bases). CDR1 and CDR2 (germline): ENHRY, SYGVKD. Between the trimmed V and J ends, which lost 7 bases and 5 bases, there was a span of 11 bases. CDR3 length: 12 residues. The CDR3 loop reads CAIKGVAETQYF. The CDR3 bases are TGTGCCATCAAGGGGGTCGCCGAGACCCAGTACTTC.

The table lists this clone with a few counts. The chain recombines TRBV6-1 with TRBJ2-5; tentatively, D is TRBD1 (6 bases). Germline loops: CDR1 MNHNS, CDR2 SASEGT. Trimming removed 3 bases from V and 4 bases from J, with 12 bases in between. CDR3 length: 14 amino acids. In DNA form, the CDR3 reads TGTGCCAGCAGTGATCCGCTACAGGGAGAGACCCAGTACTTC. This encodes CASSDPLQGETQYF.